Described below is a single T cell receptor (beta chain) sequence and its context. Its antigen is still unknown. In TCRdb, the reads were re-called with MiXCR into one record per CDR3 protein. This sample yields about 890,000 distinct CDR3 sequences, of which around 29% are seen a single time; about an eighth belongs to the top ten. The data were obtained in a study of T cell repertoires in cytomegalovirus infection. V was clipped by 4 bases and J by 9 bases; unmatched bases: 12. In germline, CDR1 is SGHNT, CDR2 YYREEE (reference sequence). This CDR3 contains 14 residues. V is TRBV5-4 and J is TRBJ1-2; TRBD1 agrees at 7 bases. This specimen consisted of cultured CD8+ T cells from PBMCs, obtained from culture after CMV antigen stimulation. This clonotype was sampled from a human donor in good health (CMV status not recorded). Some clones in this sample may be carry-over from other donors' samples. The CDR3 DNA reads as TGTGCCAGCAGCCCGGGGGACAGAGAACATTGCTACACCTTC. Its translation is CASSPGDREHCYTF.